This T cell receptor beta chain emerged from a study of T cell changes during pregnancy in multiple sclerosis. Trimming took off 5 bases at V and 4 bases at J, with 8 bases between the two ends. CDR1 and CDR2 (germline): SGHKS, YYEKEE (reference sequence). This CDR3 is 12 amino acids long. Here immunoSEQ multiplex PCR was the method, and the copy in TCRdb shows in-frame clones only, minus some. This table has more than 70,000 clones, about nine tenths appearing once. The specimen was peripheral blood, collected after pregnancy. This clonotype was sampled from a female donor in good health, enrolled as a control in a pregnancy study. The chain is built from TRBV5-5 and TRBJ2-3, with D unclear. CDR3 DNA: TGTGCCAGCAGTACAGAACCAGATACGCAGTATTTT. Its translation is CASSTEPDTQYF.